Each of the 24 T cell receptor beta chains below was sequenced from the same sample in a study of identical twins. MiXCR, applied by TCRdb to the 5' RACE reads, yields one record per CDR3 protein. The sample includes approximately 490,000 distinct CDR3 sequences, around 24% of them seen just once. These data were also reused for a study on yellow fever vaccine responses in identical twins.

The sequenced sample was CD4+ T cells sorted from blood. The receptors shown here come from a young woman in good health.

This clonotype has just a few counts. The J gene is TRBJ1-5, the V gene TRBV2, with TRBD1 as a possible D gene (5 bases). The CDR3 spans 15 residues. Per germline, CDR1 SNHLY and CDR2 FYNNEI. V was shortened by 4 bases and J by 3 bases, with 13 bases between the two germline ends. CDR3 protein: CASSAIRGLNQPQHF. DNA of the CDR3: TGTGCCAGCAGTGCGATTAGGGGCCTCAATCAGCCCCAGCATTTT.

The chain employs TRBV11-2 and TRBJ2-7; 9 bases are shared with TRBD2. V was pared by 5 bases and J by 5 bases, with 10 bases of the junction left unmatched. CDR1 and CDR2 from the germline V gene are SGHAT and FQNNGV. CDR3 size: 15 residues. The CDR3 here is CASSDFAGGLDEQYF. The CDR3 nucleotides are TGTGCCAGCAGCGACTTTGCGGGAGGGCTGGACGAGCAGTACTTC.

In this sample, this clonotype turned up a few times. This rearrangement joins TRBV20-1 to TRBJ2-1, with TRBD2 matching 10 bases. This CDR3 region has 14 residues. J was trimmed by 7 bases and V by 1 base; bases with no gene match: 4. Germline V gene sequence: CDR1 DFQATT, CDR2 SNEGSKA (reference sequence). The CDR3 is CSARVSGGNNEQFF. The CDR3 nucleotides read TGCAGTGCTAGAGTTAGCGGGGGGAATAATGAGCAGTTCTTC.

V and J are TRBV11-2 and TRBJ2-1; D is perhaps TRBD2 (5 bases). The V gene's germline CDR1 is SGHAT and CDR2 FQNNGV. CDR3 length equals 13 residues. V lost 5 bases and J 15 bases, leaving 20 bases between the germline ends. The CDR3 reads CASSPEGSGSRFF. The CDR3, as DNA: TGTGCCAGCAGCCCCGAGGGATCGGGTAGCAGGTTCTTC.

This clonotype appeared a few times. The rearrangement links TRBV11-2 to TRBJ2-1; 11 nucleotides line up with TRBD2. Looked up from germline, CDR1 is SGHAT and CDR2 is FQNNGV. The V segment lost 5 bases and the J segment 5 bases; nucleotides outside the gene matches: 8. This CDR3 is 16 amino acids long. In DNA form, the CDR3 reads TGTGCCAGCAGCCCCAGTAGCGGGAGGGCCAACAATGAGCAGTTCTTC. It translates to CASSPSSGRANNEQFF.

In this sample, this clonotype turned up a few times. One end of the junction does not line up with germline, which may come from a read error. This chain links TRBV20-1 with TRBJ2-1; TRBD2 agrees at 13 bases. Per the germline V gene, CDR1 is DFQATT and CDR2 is SNEGSKA (reference sequence). This CDR3 has 17 residues. Here the CDR3 reads CCAIGTSGGAYYNEQFF. The DNA of the CDR3 is TGCTGTGCTATAGGTACTAGCGGGGGGGCCTATTACAATGAGCAGTTCTTC.

The rearrangement links TRBV19 to TRBJ2-1; TRBD2 matches 9 bases. This CDR3 is 16 amino acids long. Germline CDR1 reads LNHDA; CDR2 reads SQIVND (reference sequence). V lost 5 bases, J lost 7 bases, and 12 bases stayed unmatched. The CDR3 DNA is TGTGCCAGTAGTGCCTCCGGGACTAGCTTCTGGAATGAGCAGTTCTTC. Translation gives CASSASGTSFWNEQFF.

A few counts support this clonotype. This rearrangement joins TRBV5-1 to TRBJ1-1; 11 nucleotides match TRBD1. V gave up 5 bases and J gave up 4 bases; unmatched junction bases: 7. This CDR3 contains 15 residues. CDR1 SGHRS and CDR2 YFSETQ come from the germline V gene. Written as DNA, the CDR3 is TGCGCCAGCAGTAGGGGACAGGGGGTCGGCACTGAAGCTTTCTTT. This sequence encodes CASSRGQGVGTEAFF.

The sample holds a few counts of this clonotype. V is TRBV20-1 and J is TRBJ2-2; TRBD1 might be the D (6 bases). Trimming cost V 1 base and J 5 bases, with 8 bases left between them. This CDR3 contains 13 residues. Germline CDR1 and CDR2: DFQATT and SNEGSKA (reference sequence). The CDR3 here is CSARGTATGELFF. CDR3 nucleotide sequence: TGCAGTGCTAGAGGGACAGCAACCGGGGAGCTGTTTTTT.

The rearrangement uses TRBV20-1 and TRBJ2-3; D remains unclear. The CDR3 sequence is 14 residues long. Germline-derived CDR1 and CDR2 are DFQATT and SNEGSKA (reference sequence). The germline V and J ends were trimmed by 0 bases and 3 bases, with 10 bases remaining between them. CDR3 residues: CSARDLLGTDTQYF. CDR3 nucleotides: TGCAGTGCTAGAGATCTTTTAGGGACAGATACGCAGTATTTT.

The chain links TRBV10-3 to TRBJ2-3; 8 positions agree with TRBD2. CDR1 and CDR2 (germline): ENHRY, SYGVKD. Trimming took 3 bases from V and 1 from J; bases not matched to a gene: 0. CDR3 length equals 14 residues. CDR3 coding DNA: TGTGCCATCAGTGACGGGGGGGGCACAGATACGCAGTATTTT. Translated, it gives CAISDGGGTDTQYF.

The chain recombines TRBV6-5 with TRBJ2-3; unclear D gene. The CDR3 is 15 residues long. V was trimmed by 0 bases and J by 6 bases, leaving 13 bases between them. Per germline, CDR1 MNHEY and CDR2 SVGAGI. The CDR3 loop reads CASSYSIVGFDTQYF. DNA of the CDR3: TGTGCCAGCAGTTACTCGATAGTAGGGTTTGATACGCAGTATTTT.

This clonotype came up a few times. The rearrangement joins TRBV12-3 or TRBV12-4 to TRBJ2-3; D tentatively fits TRBD1 or TRBD2 (6 bases each). The V and J ends lost 6 bases and 5 bases respectively, with 18 bases between them. This CDR3 has 15 residues. CDR3 in amino acids: CASSPGGRPIDTQYF. As DNA, the CDR3 is TGTGCCAGCAGCCCCGGGGGCCGGCCAATAGATACGCAGTATTTT.

This clonotype was detected only a few times. The chain couples TRBV12-3 or TRBV12-4 to TRBJ2-3, with 8 bases matching TRBD2. There are 15 residues in the CDR3. After removal of 5 bases from V and 6 bases from J, the junction contained 10 bases not matched to a gene. The DNA of the CDR3 is TGTGCCAGCAGTCCGAGAGCGGGAGTCGGTGATACGCAGTATTTT. It translates to CASSPRAGVGDTQYF.

V is TRBV4-2 and J is TRBJ1-2; D may be TRBD1 (5 bases). Germline V gives CDR1 LGHNA, CDR2 YNFKEQ. This CDR3 spans 13 amino acids. Trimming cost V 4 bases and J 8 bases, with 14 bases left between them. CDR3 region: CASSPSSWGGYTF. In DNA form, the CDR3 reads TGTGCCAGCAGCCCTTCGTCCTGGGGGGGCTACACCTTC.

This clonotype has just a few counts. V and J are TRBV28 and TRBJ2-4; TRBD1 agrees at 9 bases. Trimming took 6 bases from V and 8 from J; bases not matched to a gene: 5. Germline V lookup: CDR1 MDHEN, CDR2 SYDVKM. There are 13 residues in the CDR3. CDR3 loop: CASRWTGVDIQYF. The CDR3 bases are TGTGCCAGCAGATGGACAGGGGTGGACATTCAGTACTTC.

This clonotype was observed a handful of times. The chain has TRBV4-1 and TRBJ2-1; D remains unclear. Trimming shortened V by 5 bases and J by 5 bases, and 19 bases separated the two germline ends. The CDR3 has 16 residues. Germline CDR1 is MGHRA and CDR2 is YSYEKL. CDR3 in DNA: TGCGCCAGCAGCTATTCACGGATGCTTTTGGACAATGAGCAGTTCTTC. It specifies CASSYSRMLLDNEQFF.

This clonotype was seen only a few times. CDR3 sequence: CASSLKGIRRAFF. In nucleotides, the CDR3 is TGTGCCAGCAGTTTAAAAGGGATCAGGCGAGCTTTCTTT. The chain joins TRBV28 to TRBJ1-1, with D hard to call. The CDR3 has 13 amino acids. The V end was cut by 2 bases, the J end by 10 bases, with 14 bases between. CDR1 is MDHEN and CDR2 is SYDVKM in the germline V gene.

The genes are TRBV7-9 and TRBJ1-2, with 8 nucleotides matching TRBD1. Trimming removed 5 bases from V and 3 bases from J; junction bases left unmatched: 11. This CDR3 has 16 residues. Germline V gene data show CDR1 as SEHNR and CDR2 as FQNEAQ (reference sequence). CDR3 sequence (DNA): TGTGCCAGCAGCCCTACACCGGACAGGGTGGACTATGGCTACACCTTC. It encodes CASSPTPDRVDYGYTF.

This clonotype was detected only a few times. The V call is TRBV10-3, the J call TRBJ2-3; 8 bases align to TRBD1. The CDR3 covers 16 residues. Germline V gives CDR1 ENHRY, CDR2 SYGVKD. V lost 6 bases, J lost 3 bases, and 11 bases stayed unmatched. In DNA, the CDR3 is TGTGCCATCAGCAAAGGGACAGGTTGGGGTACAGATACGCAGTATTTT. Its translation is CAISKGTGWGTDTQYF.

This clonotype was observed a few times. The V call is TRBV7-3, the J call TRBJ2-7; tentatively, D is TRBD1 or TRBD2 (6 bases each). The CDR3 has 15 amino acids. Germline lookup yields CDR1 SGHTA and CDR2 FQGTGA. V shed 5 bases and J shed 2 bases, with 16 bases lying between them. In nucleotides, the CDR3 is TGTGCCAGCAGCCCCACCCCGGGGGCCCCCTACGAGCAGTACTTC. This encodes CASSPTPGAPYEQYF.

The chain has TRBV29-1 and TRBJ2-5; D uncertain. Trimming pared 7 bases from V and 5 bases from J, leaving 17 bases between. There are 13 residues in the CDR3. The germline V gene encodes CDR1 SQVTM and CDR2 ANQGSEA. The DNA of the CDR3 is TGCAGCGCACCCGCCGGACGGCGGGAGACCCAGTACTTC. It encodes CSAPAGRRETQYF. The whole variable domain, filled in from reference TRBV29-1 and TRBJ2-5, reads SAVISQKPSRDICQRGTSLTIQCQVDSQVTMMFWYRQQPGQSLTLIATANQGSEATYESGFVIDKFPISRPNLTFSTLTVSNMSPEDSSIYLCSAPAGRRETQYFGPGTRLLVL.

A few counts support this clonotype. The junction and the germline gene differ at one end; a read error may be behind it. This chain joins TRBV7-9 and TRBJ1-4; D gene ambiguous. Germline assignment: CDR1 SEHNR and CDR2 FQNEAQ (reference sequence). The CDR3 consists of 16 residues. In DNA, the CDR3 is TGTGCCAGCAGCTTAGGTATTCCGGCCCTAGGTGAAAACCTGTTTTTT. Translated, it gives CASSLGIPALGENLFF.

This chain connects TRBV5-1 to TRBJ1-5, with 8 bases matching TRBD1. Germline-derived CDR1 and CDR2 are SGHRS and YFSETQ. J lost 7 bases, V lost 0 bases, and 3 bases had no gene match. There are 14 residues in the CDR3. The DNA for the CDR3 is TGCGCCAGCAGCTTGGGACAGGGGATGCAGCCCCAGCATTTT. Its protein product is CASSLGQGMQPQHF.